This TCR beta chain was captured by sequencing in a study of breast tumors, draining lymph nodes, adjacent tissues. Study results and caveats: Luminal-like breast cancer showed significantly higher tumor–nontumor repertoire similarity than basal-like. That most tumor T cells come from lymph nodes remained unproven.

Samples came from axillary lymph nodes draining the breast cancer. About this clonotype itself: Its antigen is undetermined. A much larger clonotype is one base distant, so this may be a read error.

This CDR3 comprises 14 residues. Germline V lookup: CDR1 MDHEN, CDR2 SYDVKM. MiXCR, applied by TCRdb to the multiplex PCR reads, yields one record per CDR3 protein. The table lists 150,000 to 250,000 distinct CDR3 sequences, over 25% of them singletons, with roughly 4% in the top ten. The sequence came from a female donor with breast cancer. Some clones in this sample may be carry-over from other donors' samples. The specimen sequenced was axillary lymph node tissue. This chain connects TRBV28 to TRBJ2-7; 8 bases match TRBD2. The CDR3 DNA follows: TGTGCCAGCAGAGAGAGCGGGGGAGCCTACGAGCAGTGCTTC. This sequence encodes CASRESGGAYEQCF.